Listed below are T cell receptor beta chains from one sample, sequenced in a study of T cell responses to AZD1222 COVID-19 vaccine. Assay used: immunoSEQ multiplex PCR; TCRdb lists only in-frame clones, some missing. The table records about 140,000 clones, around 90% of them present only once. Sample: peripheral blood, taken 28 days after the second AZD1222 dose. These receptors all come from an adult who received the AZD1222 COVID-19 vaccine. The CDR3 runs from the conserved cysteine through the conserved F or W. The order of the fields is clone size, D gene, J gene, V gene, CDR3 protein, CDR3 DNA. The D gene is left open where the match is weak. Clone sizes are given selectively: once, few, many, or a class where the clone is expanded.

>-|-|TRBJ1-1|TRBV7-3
CASSPNRLGTEAFF
TGTGCCAGCAGCCCCAACAGACTAGGCACTGAAGCTTTCTTT
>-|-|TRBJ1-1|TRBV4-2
CASSPPTNTEAFF
TGTGCCAGCAGCCCACCCACGAACACTGAAGCTTTCTTT
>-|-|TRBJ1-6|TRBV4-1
CASSQVVAGPPLNSPLHF
TGCGCCAGCAGCCAAGTCGTCGCAGGGCCTCCTCTGAATTCACCCCTCCACTTT
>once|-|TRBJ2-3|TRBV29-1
CSVGGSSVGSMDTQYF
TGCAGCGTTGGGGGGTCTAGCGTAGGTTCGATGGATACGCAGTATTTT
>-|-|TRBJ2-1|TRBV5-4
CASSHLTNYNEQFF
TGTGCCAGCAGCCATTTGACTAACTACAATGAGCAGTTCTTC
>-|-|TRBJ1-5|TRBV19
CASIYTGRGNQPQHF
TGTGCCAGTATCTATACGGGTAGGGGCAATCAGCCCCAGCATTTT
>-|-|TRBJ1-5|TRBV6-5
CASRPSNQPQHF
TGTGCCAGCAGGCCTAGCAATCAGCCCCAGCATTTT
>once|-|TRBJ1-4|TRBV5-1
CASSFRVGTNEKLFF
TGCGCCAGCAGCTTCAGGGTTGGAACTAATGAAAAACTGTTTTTT
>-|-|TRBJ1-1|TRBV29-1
CSVTRMNTEAFF
TGCAGCGTTACACGCATGAACACTGAAGCTTTCTTT
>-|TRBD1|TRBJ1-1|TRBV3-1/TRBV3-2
CASSQDWDREAFF
TGTGCCAGCAGCCAAGATTGGGACAGAGAAGCTTTCTTT
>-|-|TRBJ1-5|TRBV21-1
CASGNADGNQPQHF
TGTGCCAGCGGTAACGCGGACGGAAATCAGCCCCAGCATTTT